This T cell receptor (beta chain) was identified in a study of T-cell memory formation after mild COVID-19. General study results and limits: Shrinking CD4+ clones were chiefly CM and EM; CD8+ ones were chiefly EMRA. A second wave expanding day 15 to 37 was CD4+-biased; contracting clones were balanced.

Via MiXCR, TCRdb re-called the 5' RACE reads, giving one row per CDR3 protein. Of around 440,000 distinct CDR3 sequences in the sample, about 20% were seen once. Comment on this clonotype: What it recognizes is unknown.

The receptor comes from an adult woman who had mild COVID-19 (a few samples of this study predate the infection). Cell type and time point are not known. The sequenced sample consisted of PBMCs or a T cell subset sorted from them (not recorded which).

The CDR3 sequence: CSARDPRARTNTGELFF. CDR3 sequence (DNA): TGCAGTGCTAGAGATCCGCGGGCCAGGACGAACACCGGGGAGCTGTTTTTT. This sequence joins TRBV20-1 and TRBJ2-2; weak D call: TRBD2 (5 bases). The CDR3 is made up of 17 amino acids. Germline CDR1 and CDR2: DFQATT and SNEGSKA (reference sequence). V shed 0 bases and J shed 0 bases, with 14 bases lying between them.